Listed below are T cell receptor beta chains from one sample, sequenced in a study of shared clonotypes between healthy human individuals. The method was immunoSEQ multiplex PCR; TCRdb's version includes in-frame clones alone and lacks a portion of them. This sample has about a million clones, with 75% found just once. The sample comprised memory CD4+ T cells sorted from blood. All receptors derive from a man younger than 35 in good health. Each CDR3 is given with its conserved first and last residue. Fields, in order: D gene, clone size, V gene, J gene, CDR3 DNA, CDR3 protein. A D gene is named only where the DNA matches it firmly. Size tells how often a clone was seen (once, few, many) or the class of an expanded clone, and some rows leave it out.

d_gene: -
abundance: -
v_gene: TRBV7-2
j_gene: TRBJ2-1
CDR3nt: TGTGCCAGCAGCTTATCGGGCAGCTACAATGAGCAGTTCTTC
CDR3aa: CASSLSGSYNEQFF

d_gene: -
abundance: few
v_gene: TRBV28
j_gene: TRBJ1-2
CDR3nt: TGTGCCAGCGGGAAGGACATAACTAACTATGGCTACACCTTC
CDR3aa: CASGKDITNYGYTF

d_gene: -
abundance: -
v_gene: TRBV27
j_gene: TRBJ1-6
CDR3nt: TGTGCCAGCAGTTTTCCCAATTCACCCCTCCACTTT
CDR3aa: CASSFPNSPLHF

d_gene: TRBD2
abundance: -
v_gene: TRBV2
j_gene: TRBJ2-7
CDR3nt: TGTGCCAGCCGACGGGGGGGAACCTACGAGCAGTACTTC
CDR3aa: CASRRGGTYEQYF

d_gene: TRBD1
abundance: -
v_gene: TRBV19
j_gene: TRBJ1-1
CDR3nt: TGTGCCAGTAGTGGACAGGTGGGAGGCACTGAAGCTTTCTTT
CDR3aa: CASSGQVGGTEAFF

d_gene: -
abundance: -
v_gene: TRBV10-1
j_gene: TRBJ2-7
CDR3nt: TGCGCCAGCAATGGCTCTGACGAGCAGTACTTC
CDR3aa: CASNGSDEQYF

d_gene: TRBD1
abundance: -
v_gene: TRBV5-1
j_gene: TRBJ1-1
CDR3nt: TGCGCCAGCAGCTTCGACAGGGCTTTTGCGGCTTTCTTT
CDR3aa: CASSFDRAFAAFF

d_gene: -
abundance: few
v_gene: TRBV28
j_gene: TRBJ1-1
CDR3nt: TGTGCCAGCGGCTTAGTGCAGATGAACACTGAAGCTTTCTTT
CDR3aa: CASGLVQMNTEAFF

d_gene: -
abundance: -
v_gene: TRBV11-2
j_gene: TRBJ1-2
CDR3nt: TGTGCCAGCAGCTTAAAACCTTATGGCTACACCTTC
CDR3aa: CASSLKPYGYTF

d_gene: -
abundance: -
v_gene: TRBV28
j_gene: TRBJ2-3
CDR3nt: TGTGCCAGCAGGACCCCCCTTTCAGATACGCAGTATTTT
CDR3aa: CASRTPLSDTQYF

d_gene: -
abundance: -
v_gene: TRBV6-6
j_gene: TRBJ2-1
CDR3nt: TGTGCCAGCAGTCCCCTCAGGCCCGGTGCGGAGCAGTTCTTC
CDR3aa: CASSPLRPGAEQFF

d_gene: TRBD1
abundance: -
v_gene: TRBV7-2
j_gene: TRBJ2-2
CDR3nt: TGTGCCAGCAGCACACAACCAGGGGGCGCTGCCGGGGAGCTGTTTTTT
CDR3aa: CASSTQPGGAAGELFF

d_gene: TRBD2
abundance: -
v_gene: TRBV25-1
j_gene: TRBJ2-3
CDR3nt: TGTGCCAGTTCAGCTGGGACTAGCGGGATCACAGATACGCAGTATTTT
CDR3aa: CASSAGTSGITDTQYF

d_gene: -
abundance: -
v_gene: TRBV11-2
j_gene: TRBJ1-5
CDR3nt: TGTGCCAGCAGCTTAGACCCTGGTCCCAATCAGCCCCAGCATTTT
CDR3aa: CASSLDPGPNQPQHF

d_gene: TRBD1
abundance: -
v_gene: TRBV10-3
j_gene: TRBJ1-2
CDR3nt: TGTGCCATCAGGACCGAGGGACAGGTCTATGGCTACACCTTC
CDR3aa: CAIRTEGQVYGYTF

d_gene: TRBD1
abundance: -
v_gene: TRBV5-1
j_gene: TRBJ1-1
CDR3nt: TGCGCCAGCAGCTTGGCGCCAGGGGGCGTCACTGAAGCTTTCTTT
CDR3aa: CASSLAPGGVTEAFF

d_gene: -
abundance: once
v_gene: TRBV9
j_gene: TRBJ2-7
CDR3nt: TGTGCCAGCAGCGCCGCAAGCGGCCCCTACGAGCAGTACTTC
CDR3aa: CASSAASGPYEQYF

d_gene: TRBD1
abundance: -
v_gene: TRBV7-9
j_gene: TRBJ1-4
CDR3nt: TGTGCCAGCAGCTTAACAGGGGGCTTTGAAAAACTGTTTTTT
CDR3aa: CASSLTGGFEKLFF

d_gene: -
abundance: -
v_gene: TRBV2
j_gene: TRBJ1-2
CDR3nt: TGTGCCAGCAGTCAAGGGAGACCTGACTATGGCTACACCTTC
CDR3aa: CASSQGRPDYGYTF

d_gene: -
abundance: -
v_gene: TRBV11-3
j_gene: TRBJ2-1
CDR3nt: TGTGCCAGCAGCGAGGGCCTAGAGAAACAGTTCTTC
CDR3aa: CASSEGLEKQFF

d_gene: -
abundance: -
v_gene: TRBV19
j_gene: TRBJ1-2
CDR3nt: TGTGCCAGTAGTATGGTGGGGGGAGATGGCTACACCTTC
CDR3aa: CASSMVGGDGYTF

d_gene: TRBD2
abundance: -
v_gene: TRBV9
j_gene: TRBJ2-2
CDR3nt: TGTGCCAGCAGCAGATCCAGCGGGAGGGCCCCCGGGGAGCTGTTTTTT
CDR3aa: CASSRSSGRAPGELFF

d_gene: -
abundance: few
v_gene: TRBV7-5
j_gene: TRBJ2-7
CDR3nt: TGTGCCAGAAGCCCGCCCGGGAGGGCGAAATCCTACGAGCAGTACTTC
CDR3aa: CARSPPGRAKSYEQYF

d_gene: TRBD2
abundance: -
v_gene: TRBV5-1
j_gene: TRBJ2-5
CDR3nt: TGCGCCAGCAGCTTAAAAATTCTAGCGGGGAATTGGGGAGAGACCCAGTACTTC
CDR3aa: CASSLKILAGNWGETQYF

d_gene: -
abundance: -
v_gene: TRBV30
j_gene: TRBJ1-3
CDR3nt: TGTGCCTGGAGTGTAAATATAGGAAACACCATATATTTT
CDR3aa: CAWSVNIGNTIYF

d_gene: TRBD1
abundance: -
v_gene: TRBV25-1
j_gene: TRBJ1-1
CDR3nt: TGTGCCAGCATAGGAAGACAGGGATTCATCACTGAAGCTTTCTTT
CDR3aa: CASIGRQGFITEAFF

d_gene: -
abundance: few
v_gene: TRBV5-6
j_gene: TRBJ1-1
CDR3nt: TGTGCCAGCAGCTTGGTTGACGGGACTGAAGCTTTCTTT
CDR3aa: CASSLVDGTEAFF

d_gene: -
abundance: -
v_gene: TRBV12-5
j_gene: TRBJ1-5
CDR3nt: TGTGCTAGTGGTTTGGTCCTTTCCCCGGGACAACCCTTGGCTCAGCCCCAGCATTTT
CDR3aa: CASGLVLSPGQPLAQPQHF

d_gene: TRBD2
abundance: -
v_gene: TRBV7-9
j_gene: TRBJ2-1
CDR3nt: TGTGCCAGCAGCCAAGGGACTAGGAGGGATGAGCAGTTCTTC
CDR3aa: CASSQGTRRDEQFF

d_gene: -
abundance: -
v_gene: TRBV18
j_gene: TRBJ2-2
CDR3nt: TGTGCCAGCTCACCATCCGGGGAGCTGTTTTTT
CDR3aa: CASSPSGELFF

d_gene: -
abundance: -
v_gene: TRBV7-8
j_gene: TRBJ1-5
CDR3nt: TGTGCCAGCAGCTTAGCCGGGACCTATCAGCCCCAGCATTTT
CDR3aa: CASSLAGTYQPQHF

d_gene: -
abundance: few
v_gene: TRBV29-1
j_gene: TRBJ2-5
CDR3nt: TGCAGCGTTGGGTTGGGAGAGACCCAGTACTTC
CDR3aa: CSVGLGETQYF

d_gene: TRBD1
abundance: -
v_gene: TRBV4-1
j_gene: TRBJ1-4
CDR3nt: TGCGCCAGCACCTCGGACAGGGTGGGTGAAAAACTGTTTTTT
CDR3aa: CASTSDRVGEKLFF

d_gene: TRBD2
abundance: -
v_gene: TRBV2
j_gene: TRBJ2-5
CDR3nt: TGTGCCAGCAGTTCTAGGACTAGCGGGGGGGCGACCCAGTACTTC
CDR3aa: CASSSRTSGGATQYF

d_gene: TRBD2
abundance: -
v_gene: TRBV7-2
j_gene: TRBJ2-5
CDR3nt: TGTGCCAGCAGCTTAGGCCGCGGAGGGTGGATAGCGGGACAAGAGACCCAGTACTTC
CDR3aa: CASSLGRGGWIAGQETQYF

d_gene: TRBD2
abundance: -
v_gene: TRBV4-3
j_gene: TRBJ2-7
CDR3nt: TGCGCCAGCAGCCAATTGCCCGGGACTAGCTACGAGCAGTACTTC
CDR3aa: CASSQLPGTSYEQYF

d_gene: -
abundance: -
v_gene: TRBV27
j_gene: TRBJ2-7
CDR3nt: TGTGCCAGAAGACCTCCGGAGCAGTACTTC
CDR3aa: CARRPPEQYF

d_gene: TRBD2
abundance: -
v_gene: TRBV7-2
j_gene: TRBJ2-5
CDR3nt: TGTGCCAGCAGCTCAGAGACTAGCGGGAGACAGACCCAGTACTTC
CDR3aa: CASSSETSGRQTQYF

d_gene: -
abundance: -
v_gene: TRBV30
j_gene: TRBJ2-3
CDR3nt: TGTGCCTGGAGTGTAGACGGGGATACGCAGTATTTT
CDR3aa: CAWSVDGDTQYF

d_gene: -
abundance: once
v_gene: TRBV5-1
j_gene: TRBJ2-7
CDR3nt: TGCGCCAGCAGCGGGGACGGATCCTACGAGCAGTACTTC
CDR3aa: CASSGDGSYEQYF

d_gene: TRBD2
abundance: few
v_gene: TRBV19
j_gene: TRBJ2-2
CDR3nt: TGTGCCAGTAGTCCCGTAACTAGCGGGAGAGGGGAGCTGTTTTTT
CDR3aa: CASSPVTSGRGELFF

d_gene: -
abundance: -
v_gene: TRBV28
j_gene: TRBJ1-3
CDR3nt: TGTGCCAGCAATTGGGGGGACGGAACCGTCTCTGGAAACACCATATATTTT
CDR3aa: CASNWGDGTVSGNTIYF

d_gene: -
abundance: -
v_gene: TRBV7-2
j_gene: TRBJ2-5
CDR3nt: TGTGCCAGCAGCTCCACTAGGGAGGAGACCCAGTACTTC
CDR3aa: CASSSTREETQYF

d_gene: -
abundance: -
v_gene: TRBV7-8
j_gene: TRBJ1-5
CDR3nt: TGTGCCAGCAGCCTAGAAGGGGTAGTAAGCAATCAGCCCCAGCATTTT
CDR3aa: CASSLEGVVSNQPQHF

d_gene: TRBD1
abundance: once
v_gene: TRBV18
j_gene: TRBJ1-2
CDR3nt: TGTGCCAGCTCACCACTACAGGGGAGTTACTATGGCTACACCTTC
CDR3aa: CASSPLQGSYYGYTF

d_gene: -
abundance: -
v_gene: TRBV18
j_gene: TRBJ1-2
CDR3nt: TGTGCCAGCTCACCTGGGCAGGATTACGGCTACACCTTC
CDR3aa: CASSPGQDYGYTF

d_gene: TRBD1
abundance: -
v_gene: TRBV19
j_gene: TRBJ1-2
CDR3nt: TGTGCCAGTAGTATCCAGGGGGTTAACTATGGCTACACCTTC
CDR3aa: CASSIQGVNYGYTF

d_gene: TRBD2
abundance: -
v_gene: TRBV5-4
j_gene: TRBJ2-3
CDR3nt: TGTGCCAGCAGCATGCACACTAGCGGGAGGGTTGATACGCAGTATTTT
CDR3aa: CASSMHTSGRVDTQYF

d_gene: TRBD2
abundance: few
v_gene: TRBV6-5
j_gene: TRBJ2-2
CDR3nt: TGTGCCATACGAAGCGCGGGGGGACCCACCGGGGAGCTGTTTTTT
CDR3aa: CAIRSAGGPTGELFF

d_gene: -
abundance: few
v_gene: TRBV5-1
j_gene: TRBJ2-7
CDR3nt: TGCGCCAGCAGCCCCGAGACAAGCTCCTACGAGCAGTACTTC
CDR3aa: CASSPETSSYEQYF

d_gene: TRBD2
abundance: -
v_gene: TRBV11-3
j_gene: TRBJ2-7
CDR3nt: TGTGCCAGCAGCTTAGAAGCGGGAGACACCTACGAGCAGTACTTC
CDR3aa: CASSLEAGDTYEQYF

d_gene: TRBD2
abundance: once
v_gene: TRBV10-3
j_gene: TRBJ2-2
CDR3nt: TGTGCCATCACCCTGACTAGCGGTAACACCGGGGAGCTGTTTTTT
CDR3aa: CAITLTSGNTGELFF

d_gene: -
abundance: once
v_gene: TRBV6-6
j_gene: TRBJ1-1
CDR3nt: -
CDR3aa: CASSTSGRILNTEAFF

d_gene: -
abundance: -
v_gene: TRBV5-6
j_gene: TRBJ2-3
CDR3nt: TGTGCCAGCAGCTTGTTGGAACCTAAAGATACGCAGTATTTT
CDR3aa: CASSLLEPKDTQYF

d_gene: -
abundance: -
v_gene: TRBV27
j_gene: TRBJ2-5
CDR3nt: TGTGCCAGCAGTTTTGGCGGGGGCTTCCAAGAGACCCAGTACTTC
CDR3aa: CASSFGGGFQETQYF

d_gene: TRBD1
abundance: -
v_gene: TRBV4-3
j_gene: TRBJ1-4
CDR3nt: TGCGCCAGCAGCCAACTCTCAACGGGACAGGGTAATGAAAAACTGTTTTTT
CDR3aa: CASSQLSTGQGNEKLFF

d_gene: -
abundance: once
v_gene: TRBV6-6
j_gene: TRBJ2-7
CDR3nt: TGTGCCAGCAGGAGGGGAACCTACGAGCAGTACTTC
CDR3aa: CASRRGTYEQYF

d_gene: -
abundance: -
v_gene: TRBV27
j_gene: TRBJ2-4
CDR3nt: TGTGCCAGCAGTACAAGGACGGGGAACATTCAGTACTTC
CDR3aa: CASSTRTGNIQYF

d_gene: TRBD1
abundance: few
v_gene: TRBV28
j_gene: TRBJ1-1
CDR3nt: TGTGCCAGCAGTTTAGTACAGGGGACTGAAGCTTTCTTT
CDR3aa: CASSLVQGTEAFF